The T cell receptor (beta chain) described here comes from a study of blood T cell repertoires in COVID-19. Study-wide background: In each case, the material was cDNA or gDNA derived from T cells, B-cell-depleted T cells, or PBMCs.

The germline CDR1 and CDR2 sequences are MGHDK and SYGVNS. Trimming took 5 bases from V and 4 from J; bases not matched to a gene: 1. The CDR3 is 13 amino acids. Original analysis: Amplification with reference gene primers provided the estimates of nucleated cell counts. Repertoires were generated with immunoSEQ multiplex PCR, while TCRdb's copy carries only in-frame clones and drops some. The D gene and trimming were derived from the DNA, and the V and J assignments and clone size from that table. Among about 36,000 clones listed, over 65% were seen once. Sequenced: peripheral blood. The gene calls are TRBV25-1 and TRBJ1-3; 8 bases match TRBD1. The sequence was obtained from a man aged 60 to 69 with active COVID-19. In DNA form, the CDR3 reads TGTGCCAGCAGTCGGACAGGGGGAAACACCATATATTTT. Translation: CASSRTGGNTIYF.